The sequence of this T cell receptor (beta chain) was determined in a study of human T cells and chemical hapten exposure. Time point indicated: pre-sensitization, week 0. Treatment noted: therapeutic diphenylcyclopropenone sensitization with weekly scalp DPC. CDR3 length: 15 residues. Germline V gene lookup returns CDR1 SGHTA and CDR2 FQGNSA. V was shortened by 5 bases and J by 1 base, with 14 bases between the two germline ends. TCRdb independently ran MiXCR on the RACE reads; one entry per CDR3 protein. This sample has about 80,000 distinct CDR3 sequences, with 13% to 15% found just once. Overall study results and limits: Alopecia in the donors means their immune response may deviate from healthy people's.

This clonotype has more than one count but fewer than ten. What it binds is unknown. The source of this sequence is a woman in her forties or fifties with alopecia areata. Some clones in this sample may be carry-over from other donors' samples. The chain combines TRBV7-2 with TRBJ2-5, with a possible D match to TRBD2 (5 bases). Material: whole blood, obtained in connection with sensitization to the hapten diphenylcyclopropenone (DPC). CDR3 loop: CASSRGPGIQETQYF. The DNA for the CDR3 is TGTGCCAGCAGCCGCGGCCCGGGAATCCAAGAGACCCAGTACTTC. Full variable domain (rest looked up from reference TRBV7-2 and TRBJ2-5): GAGVSQSPSNKVTEKGKDVELRCDPISGHTALYWYRQSLGQGLEFLIYFQGNSAPDKSGLPSDRFSAERTGGSVSTLTIQRTQQEDSAVYLCASSRGPGIQETQYFGPGTRLLVL.